The sequence of this T cell receptor beta chain was determined in a study of blood T cell repertoires in COVID-19. Study context: Nucleic acid was either cDNA or gDNA, and it came from T cells, B-cell-depleted T cells, or PBMCs.

As handled by the study authors: Researchers report that nucleated cell counts were estimated from reference gene primer amplification. TCRdb's table, derived via immunoSEQ multiplex PCR, lists solely in-frame clones and lacks some. V, J and clone size are those of that table, while D and trimming were read from the DNA. This table holds under 50,000 clones, around nine tenths found once. In germline, CDR1 is SNHLY, CDR2 FYNNEI. The CDR3 contains 14 residues. J gave up 6 bases and V 4 bases, and 7 bases lay outside the gene matches. The source of this sequence is a middle-aged woman with acute or convalescent COVID-19. The source material was peripheral blood. The rearrangement joins TRBV2 to TRBJ1-1; TRBD1 matches 8 bases. This CDR3 reads CASSGDRNYAEAFF. The CDR3, as DNA: TGTGCCAGCAGTGGGGACAGGAACTACGCTGAAGCTTTCTTT.